Described below is a single T cell receptor (beta chain) sequence and its context. Antigen specificity is unknown. Assay: immunoSEQ multiplex PCR; the TCRdb copy retains only in-frame clones and omits some. The sample includes hundreds of thousands of clones, approximately 86% of them seen just once. Sample treatment: some 20 received Ad26.COV2.S at low or high dose, single or two shots; about 5 received placebo; per-sample allocation not given. Vaccine and placebo recipients were sampled on day 63 after the first injection. V lost 6 bases and J lost 2, with 18 bases in between. Germline V gene data show CDR1 as MNHEY and CDR2 as SVGEGT. The CDR3 totals 16 residues. This specimen comes from a study of Ad26.COV2.S vaccination and SARS-CoV-2 variants. At the level of the study: The study gave Ad26.COV2.S intramuscularly, once or twice 56 days apart.

Study-wide results and caveats: In vaccinated individuals, spike-specific CD8+ and CD4+ T cell responses reportedly displayed substantial breadth.

The receptor's source is a person aged 18-60 years who received the Ad26.COV2.S COVID-19 vaccine or a placebo. The rearrangement joins TRBV6-2 or TRBV6-3 to TRBJ2-3; D possibly corresponds to TRBD1 (7 bases). This specimen was peripheral blood, taken in a trial of Ad26.COV2.S vaccine versus placebo. CDR3 in DNA: TGTGCCAGCAGCGAACAGGGGAGGACTTACACAGATACGCAGTATTTT. As protein: CASSEQGRTYTDTQYF.